The source of this T cell receptor (beta chain) is a study of shared clonotypes between healthy human individuals. Study outcomes and limitations: Donors were few, which limited the genetic and exposure-history diversity represented. Specimens sampled were limited to blood, with tissue repertoires likely differing.

Germline V gene data show CDR1 as LNHDA and CDR2 as SQIVND (reference sequence). Trimming removed 9 bases from V and 5 bases from J, with 14 bases in between. CDR3 length equals 12 residues. Every immunoSEQ plate was one replicate of a subset's evenly spread DNA. The replicate PCRs on unsorted PBMC were given 250 to 350 ng DNA, which is 30,000 to 35,000 T cell genomes. Sequenced by immunoSEQ multiplex PCR; TCRdb stores in-frame clones only, minus some. The profile shows approximately 500,000 clones, 70% to 80% of them singletons. With respect to this clone: Its antigen remains unknown.

The sequencing sample was made of PBMCs. V gene TRBV19 combines with J gene TRBJ2-7, with D perhaps TRBD2 (5 bases). The sequence came from a middle-aged woman in good health. Some clones in this sample may be carry-over from other donors' samples. The CDR3 here is CASGGWTNEQYF. DNA of the CDR3: TGTGCCAGCGGAGGATGGACCAACGAGCAGTACTTC. The complete variable domain, with remaining parts taken from reference TRBV19 and TRBJ2-7, reads DGGITQSPKYLFRKEGQNVTLSCEQNLNHDAMYWYRQDPGQGLRLIYYSQIVNDFQKGDIAEGYSVSREKKESFPLTVTSAQKNPTAFYLCASGGWTNEQYFGPGTRLTVT.